The clone carrying this T cell receptor beta chain was found a few times. These data belong to a study of cytomegalovirus exposure and HLA in healthy donors. Use of 60 Vbeta and 13 Jbeta primers characterized the PCR. In the study's own analysis: In a later analysis, 8.5 million to 14 million of 65 million to 80 million unique beta chains occurred in at least two donors. Profiled with immunoSEQ multiplex PCR; TCRdb holds only in-frame clones, not every one. V and J calls and clone size are those listed in that table; D and trimming were worked out from the DNA. The data show some 110,000 clones, with 70% to 80% seen just once and about 0.8% held by the top ten. Germline lookup yields CDR1 MDHEN and CDR2 SYDVKM. The CDR3 spans 16 residues. V dropped 7 bases and J dropped 0 bases, with 16 bases sitting between them.

The receptor was derived from a boy between 10 and 17 years old in good health and CMV-seronegative. Sequencing was carried out using PBMCs. The V gene is TRBV28, the J gene TRBJ1-3, with unresolved D. DNA of the CDR3: TGTGCCAGCAATTCAGGAGCGGGGTGCTCTGGAAACACCATATATTTT. Its translation is CASNSGAGCSGNTIYF.